The 13 T cell receptor beta chains listed next were all sequenced from one sample in a study of STAT5B mutations in CD4+ large granular lymphocyte leukemia (dated by TCRdb to between 2021 and 2024). Library generation was performed with the immunoSEQ multiplex PCR assay. This is the immuneACCESS table as TCRdb keeps it, with only in-frame sequences that have V and J called. A part of the clones is gone; compared with another copy, unresolved V genes explain less than half, and the rest is unexplained. This sample holds about 24,000 clones; around 72% were observed only once. The ten most abundant clones make up approximately 0.69% of the sample. The sequenced sample consisted of CD4+ T cells from blood buffy coats. These TCRs come from a human donor in good health.

The rearrangement links TRBV5-1 to TRBJ2-6; 7 positions agree with TRBD2. V was pared by 2 bases and J by 4 bases, with 9 bases of the junction left unmatched. CDR3 size: 17 residues. Germline V gene sequence: CDR1 SGHRS, CDR2 YFSETQ. The CDR3: CASSLAGPSSGANVLTF. DNA for the CDR3: TGCGCCAGCAGCTTAGCGGGGCCTTCTTCCGGGGCCAACGTCCTGACTTTC.

The rearrangement uses TRBV6-1 and TRBJ1-4; TRBD1 might be the D (5 bases). The CDR3 extends over 13 amino acids. V was shortened by 8 bases and J by 13 bases, with 20 bases between the two germline ends. The germline gives CDR1 MNHNS, CDR2 SASEGT. The CDR3 is CASGPPGTSGLFF. The CDR3 DNA reads as TGTGCCAGCGGGCCCCCTGGGACCTCAGGACTGTTTTTT.

The V call is TRBV6-1, the J call TRBJ1-1; possible D gene TRBD1, 6 bases. The CDR3 runs 14 residues. Trimming left V 6 bases short and J 1 base short, with 12 bases between. Per the germline V gene, CDR1 is MNHNS and CDR2 is SASEGT. As DNA, the CDR3 is TGTGCCAGCAGCAGACAGGTTTCGAACACTGAAGCTTTCTTT. As protein: CASSRQVSNTEAFF.

The chain joins TRBV5-5 to TRBJ2-5; no clear D. Germline V gene lookup returns CDR1 SGHKS and CDR2 YYEKEE (reference sequence). Trimming pared 2 bases from V and 1 base from J, leaving 12 bases between. The length of the CDR3 is 15 residues. This CDR3 is CASSFGLGFQETQYF. The CDR3 nucleotides read TGTGCCAGCAGCTTCGGGCTGGGGTTCCAAGAGACCCAGTACTTC.

Only a few counts were recorded for this clone. The gene calls are TRBV7-2 and TRBJ1-3; D unclear. Germline V gene lookup returns CDR1 SGHTA and CDR2 FQGNSA. Trimming pared 2 bases from V and 0 bases from J, leaving 8 bases between. This CDR3 region has 15 residues. The DNA for the CDR3 is TGTGCCAGCAGCTTATTCTCCAGCTCTGGAAACACCATATATTTT. Translated, it gives CASSLFSSSGNTIYF. Variable domain in full (rest from reference TRBV7-2 and TRBJ1-3): GAGVSQSPSNKVTEKGKDVELRCDPISGHTALYWYRQSLGQGLEFLIYFQGNSAPDKSGLPSDRFSAERTGGSVSTLTIQRTQQEDSAVYLCASSLFSSSGNTIYFGEGSWLTVV.

The chain is built from TRBV6-4 and TRBJ1-1, with unresolved D. Per germline, CDR1 MRHNA and CDR2 SNTAGT. V gave up 4 bases and J gave up 8 bases, with 11 bases separating them. CDR3 length equals 12 residues. For the CDR3, the DNA is TGTGCCAGCAGTGTTCCGATTGAAGAAGCTTTCTTT. The encoded protein is CASSVPIEEAFF.

As DNA, the CDR3 is TGTGCCAGCAGTTTAAGGCGACAAGGGTACACTGAAGCTTTCTTT. Its protein product is CASSLRRQGYTEAFF. The V and J genes are TRBV27 and TRBJ1-1; D is uncertain. V dropped 2 bases and J dropped 3 bases, with 13 bases sitting between them. This CDR3 contains 15 residues. CDR1 MNHEY and CDR2 SMNVEV come from the germline V gene (reference sequence).

This chain uses TRBV15 with TRBJ2-7, with D hard to call. V lost 0 bases, J lost 5 bases, and 8 bases lay in between. Germline-derived CDR1 and CDR2 are LNHNV and YYDKDF (reference sequence). This CDR3 is 13 amino acids long. The CDR3 bases are TGTGCCACCAGCAGAGATTTTGTGGACGAGCAGTACTTC. Protein sequence: CATSRDFVDEQYF.

This sequence joins TRBV5-4 and TRBJ1-2; TRBD1 might be the D (6 bases). Trimming took 0 bases from V and 7 from J, leaving 10 bases between them. The CDR3 covers 13 residues. Looked up from germline, CDR1 is SGHNT and CDR2 is YYREEE (reference sequence). The CDR3 bases are TGTGCCAGCAGCTTGGCACAGGGAGCTGGCTACACCTTC. This gives the protein CASSLAQGAGYTF.

The chain links TRBV9 to TRBJ1-2; 7 bases are a match to TRBD1. Unmatched junction bases numbered 5, after V lost 0 bases and J lost 3 bases. This CDR3 is 15 amino acids long. Germline lookup yields CDR1 SGDLS and CDR2 YYNGEE. CDR3 sequence (DNA): TGTGCCAGCAGCGTAGATTTGGGGACAGACTATGGCTACACCTTC. This gives the protein CASSVDLGTDYGYTF.

This clone was seen only a few times. The chain employs TRBV4-1 and TRBJ1-2; no clear D gene. This CDR3 is 14 amino acids long. The V and J ends lost 1 base and 7 bases respectively, with 13 bases between them. In germline, CDR1 is MGHRA, CDR2 YSYEKL. The CDR3 spells CASSQGTGIGGYTF. DNA of the CDR3: TGCGCCAGCAGCCAAGGGACGGGGATCGGTGGCTACACCTTC.

The chain couples TRBV28 to TRBJ1-2; TRBD1 might be the D (6 bases). This CDR3 is 13 amino acids long. V gave up 2 bases and J gave up 2 bases, with 6 bases separating them. Germline CDR1 and CDR2: MDHEN and SYDVKM. CDR3 amino acids: CASSLTGNYGYTF. Here the CDR3 DNA reads TGTGCCAGCAGTTTAACAGGGAACTATGGCTACACCTTC.

As to this clone: Since no conserved phenylalanine or tryptophan closes the CDR3, a read error is the likely cause. CDR3 protein: CASSYSGGVYSPLHL. CDR3 bases: TGTGCCAGCAGTTACTCGGGCGGGGTTTATTCACCCCTCCACCTT. This chain connects TRBV6-5 to TRBJ1-6; the D is unclear. The CDR3 sequence is 15 residues long. Germline CDR1 MNHEY, CDR2 SVGAGI. The germline V and J ends were trimmed by 0 bases and 8 bases, with 11 bases remaining between them.